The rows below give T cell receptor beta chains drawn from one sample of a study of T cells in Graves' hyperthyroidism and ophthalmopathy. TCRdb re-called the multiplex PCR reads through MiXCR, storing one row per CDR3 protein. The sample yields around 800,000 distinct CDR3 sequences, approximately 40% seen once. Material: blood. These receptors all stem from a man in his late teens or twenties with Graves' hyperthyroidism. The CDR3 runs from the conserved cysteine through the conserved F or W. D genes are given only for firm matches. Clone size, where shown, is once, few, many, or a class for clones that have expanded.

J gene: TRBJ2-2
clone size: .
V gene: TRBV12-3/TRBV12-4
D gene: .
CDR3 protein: CASSHGKASGAGELFF
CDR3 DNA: TGTGCCAGCAGCCATGGAAAGGCGTCTGGGGCCGGGGAGCTGTTTTTT

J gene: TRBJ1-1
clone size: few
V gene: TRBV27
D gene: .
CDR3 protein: CASSLHRATEAFF
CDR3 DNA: TGTGCCAGCAGCCTGCACAGGGCCACTGAAGCTTTCTTT

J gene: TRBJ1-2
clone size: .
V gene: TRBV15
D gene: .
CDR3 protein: CATSTTGRYGYTF
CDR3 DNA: TGTGCCACCAGCACCACAGGGAGGTATGGCTACACCTTC

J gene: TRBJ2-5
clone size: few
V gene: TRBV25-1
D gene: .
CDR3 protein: CASSSEGLPEETQYF
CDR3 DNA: TGTGCCAGCAGCTCCGAGGGCCTGCCGGAAGAGACCCAGTACTTC

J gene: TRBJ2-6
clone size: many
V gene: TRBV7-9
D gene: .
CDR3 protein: CASVQTVISSGANVLTF
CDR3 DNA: TGTGCCAGCGTCCAAACGGTTATATCCTCTGGGGCCAACGTCCTGACTTTC

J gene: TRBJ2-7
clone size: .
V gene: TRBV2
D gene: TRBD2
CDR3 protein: CASSLGTSGILEQYF
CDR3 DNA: TGTGCCAGCAGTCTCGGGACTAGCGGGATACTCGAGCAGTACTTC

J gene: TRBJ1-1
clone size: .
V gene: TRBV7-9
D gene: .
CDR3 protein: CASSGQSNTEAFF
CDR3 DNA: TGTGCCAGCAGCGGACAGAGCAACACTGAAGCTTTCTTT

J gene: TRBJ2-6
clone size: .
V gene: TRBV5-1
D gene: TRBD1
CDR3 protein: CASSPGQGRRSGANVLTF
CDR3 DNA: TGCGCCAGCAGCCCCGGACAGGGGAGGAGATCTGGGGCCAACGTCCTGACTTTC

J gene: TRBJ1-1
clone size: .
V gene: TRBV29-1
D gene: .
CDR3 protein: CSEEGENTEAFF
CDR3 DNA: TGCAGTGAAGAGGGGGAGAACACTGAAGCTTTCTTT

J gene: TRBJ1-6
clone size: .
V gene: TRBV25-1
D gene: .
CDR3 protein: CASSERGRGSNSPLHF
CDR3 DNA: TGTGCCAGCAGTGAAAGGGGACGAGGCAGTAATTCACCCCTCCACTTT

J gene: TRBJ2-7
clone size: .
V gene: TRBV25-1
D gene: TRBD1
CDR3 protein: CAIPTGTYEQYF
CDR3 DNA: TGTGCCATTCCGACAGGGACCTACGAGCAGTACTTC

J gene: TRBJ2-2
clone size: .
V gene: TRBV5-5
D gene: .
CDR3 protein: CASSLGVLNTGELFF
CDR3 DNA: TGTGCCAGCAGCTTAGGGGTTCTGAACACCGGGGAGCTGTTTTTT

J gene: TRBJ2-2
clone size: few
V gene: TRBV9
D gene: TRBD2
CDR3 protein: CASSGLAGTGELFF
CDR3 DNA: TGTGCCAGCAGCGGACTAGCGGGAACCGGGGAGCTGTTTTTT

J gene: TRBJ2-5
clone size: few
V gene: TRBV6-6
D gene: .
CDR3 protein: CASTLIAGKETQYF
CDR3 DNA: TGTGCCAGCACCTTGATCGCTGGGAAAGAGACCCAGTACTTC

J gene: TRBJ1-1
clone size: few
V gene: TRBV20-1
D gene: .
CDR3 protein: CSAPLQHLNTEAFF
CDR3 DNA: TGCAGTGCTCCATTACAGCATTTGAACACTGAAGCTTTCTTT